These T cell receptor beta chains were read from a single sample in a study of CD8 T cells in Susac syndrome. TCRdb re-called the immunoSEQ multiplex PCR reads through MiXCR, storing one row per CDR3 protein. The data show 50,000 or so distinct CDR3 sequences, over 85% seen once. The sequencing input was CD8+ T cells from PBMCs. The receptors stem from a human donor in good health. CDR3s include the opening cysteine and the closing phenylalanine or tryptophan. Each record gives: V gene, J gene, clone size, D gene, CDR3 protein, CDR3 DNA. The D gene is left open where the match is weak. Clone sizes are given selectively: once, few, many, or a class where the clone is expanded.

TRBV28	TRBJ1-1	-	-	CASSLPGVGNTEAFF	TGTGCCAGCAGTTTGCCAGGCGTAGGGAACACTGAAGCTTTCTTT
TRBV20-1	TRBJ1-2	-	-	CSARDLRAYGYTF	TGCAGTGCTAGAGATCTCAGGGCCTATGGCTACACCTTC
TRBV11-2	TRBJ1-2	once	-	CASSLVLGPYGYTF	TGTGCCAGCAGCTTAGTGCTGGGTCCCTATGGCTACACCTTC
TRBV27	TRBJ2-1	-	TRBD2	CASSLRSDLAGADEQFF	TGTGCCAGCAGTTTACGTAGCGATCTCGCGGGAGCCGACGAGCAGTTCTTC
TRBV29-1	TRBJ2-3	-	-	CSVETGASTDTQYF	TGCAGCGTTGAGACCGGGGCCAGCACAGATACGCAGTATTTT
TRBV19	TRBJ2-7	-	-	CASSISPGSFYERYF	TGTGCCAGTAGTATTTCTCCAGGGTCCTTCTACGAGCGGTACTTC
TRBV20-1	TRBJ2-7	-	TRBD2	CSARGTSGTGGYEQYF	TGCAGTGCTAGAGGGACTAGCGGGACAGGAGGCTACGAGCAGTACTTC
TRBV2	TRBJ2-7	-	-	CASSEEGASYEQYF	TGTGCCAGCAGTGAGGAGGGGGCGTCCTACGAGCAGTACTTC
TRBV6-6	TRBJ2-1	-	-	CASSLQGVQDEQFF	TGTGCCAGCAGTTTGCAGGGCGTGCAGGATGAGCAGTTCTTC
TRBV2	TRBJ2-3	-	TRBD2	CASSGLAEGDTQYF	TGTGCCAGCTCCGGACTAGCCGAGGGAGATACGCAGTATTTT
TRBV28	TRBJ2-7	-	TRBD2	CASRIAGVPYEQYF	TGTGCCAGCAGAATAGCGGGAGTCCCCTACGAGCAGTACTTC
TRBV6-1	TRBJ2-5	-	TRBD2	CASSGLAGGPETQYF	TGTGCCAGCAGTGGACTAGCGGGAGGGCCAGAGACCCAGTACTTC
TRBV15	TRBJ2-3	-	TRBD2	CATSPTGGGTDTQYF	TGTGCCACCAGTCCTACGGGAGGAGGCACAGATACGCAGTATTTT
TRBV7-7	TRBJ2-5	-	-	CASSLMGRGETQYF	TGTGCCAGCAGCCTGATGGGACGGGGAGAGACCCAGTACTTC
TRBV20-1	TRBJ2-1	-	-	CSAREVGANEQFF	TGCAGTGCTAGAGAGGTAGGAGCCAATGAGCAGTTCTTC
TRBV27	TRBJ2-3	-	-	CASSVDSGGGPDTQYF	TGTGCCAGCAGCGTTGACAGTGGGGGGGGGCCAGATACGCAGTATTTT
TRBV6-6	TRBJ2-7	once	-	CASSHGAYEQYF	TGTGCCAGCAGTCACGGGGCCTACGAGCAGTACTTC
TRBV24-1	TRBJ2-5	-	-	CATSDTQRTQYF	TGTGCCACCAGTGATACTCAGAGGACCCAGTACTTC
TRBV24-1	TRBJ2-1	-	TRBD2	CATSLAGGYNEQFF	TGTGCCACCAGTCTAGCGGGAGGCTACAATGAGCAGTTCTTC
TRBV28	TRBJ2-5	-	TRBD1	CASSLTLQGARSTQYF	TGTGCCAGCAGTTTAACATTACAGGGGGCGCGTTCGACCCAGTACTTC
TRBV28	TRBJ2-7	-	-	CASSFPIPGHNSPYEQYF	TGTGCCAGCAGTTTCCCTATCCCGGGACATAATTCCCCCTACGAGCAGTACTTC
TRBV18	TRBJ2-3	-	TRBD1	CASSPGTGISTDTQYF	TGTGCCAGCTCACCAGGGACAGGGATTAGCACAGATACGCAGTATTTT
TRBV4-2	TRBJ2-5	-	TRBD2	CASSRLAGDQETQYF	TGTGCCAGCAGCCGACTAGCGGGAGACCAAGAGACCCAGTACTTC
TRBV27	TRBJ2-2	-	-	CASSLGGWDTGELFF	TGTGCCAGCAGTTTAGGCGGTTGGGATACCGGGGAGCTGTTTTTT
TRBV29-1	TRBJ2-2	-	-	CSVGTVYGELFF	TGCAGCGTTGGGACAGTCTATGGGGAGCTGTTTTTT
TRBV12-3/TRBV12-4	TRBJ1-2	-	-	CASSFTTTLLYGYTF	TGTGCCAGCAGTTTCACCACCACACTTCTCTATGGCTACACCTTC
TRBV7-2	TRBJ2-1	-	TRBD2	CASRPSGLAGHNEQFF	TGTGCCAGCAGACCAAGTGGACTAGCTGGCCACAATGAGCAGTTCTTC
TRBV29-1	TRBJ2-2	-	-	CSVARAGELFF	TGCAGCGTTGCGCGGGCCGGGGAGCTGTTTTTT